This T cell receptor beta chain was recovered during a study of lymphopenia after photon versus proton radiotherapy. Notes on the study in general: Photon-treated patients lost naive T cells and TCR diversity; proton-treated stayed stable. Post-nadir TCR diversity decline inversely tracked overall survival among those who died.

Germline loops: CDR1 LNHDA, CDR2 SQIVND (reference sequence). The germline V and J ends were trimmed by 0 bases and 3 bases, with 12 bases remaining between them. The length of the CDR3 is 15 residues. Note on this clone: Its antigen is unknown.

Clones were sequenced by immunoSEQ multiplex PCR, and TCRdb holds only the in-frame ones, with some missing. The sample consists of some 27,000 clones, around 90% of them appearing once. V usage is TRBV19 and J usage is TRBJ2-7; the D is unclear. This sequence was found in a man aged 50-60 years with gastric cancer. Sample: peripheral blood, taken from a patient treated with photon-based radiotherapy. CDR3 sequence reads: CASSIEPRNFYEQYF. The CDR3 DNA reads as TGTGCCAGTAGTATAGAACCCAGGAATTTCTACGAGCAGTACTTC. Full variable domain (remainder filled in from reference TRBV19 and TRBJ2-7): DGGITQSPKYLFRKEGQNVTLSCEQNLNHDAMYWYRQDPGQGLRLIYYSQIVNDFQKGDIAEGYSVSREKKESFPLTVTSAQKNPTAFYLCASSIEPRNFYEQYFGPGTRLTVT.